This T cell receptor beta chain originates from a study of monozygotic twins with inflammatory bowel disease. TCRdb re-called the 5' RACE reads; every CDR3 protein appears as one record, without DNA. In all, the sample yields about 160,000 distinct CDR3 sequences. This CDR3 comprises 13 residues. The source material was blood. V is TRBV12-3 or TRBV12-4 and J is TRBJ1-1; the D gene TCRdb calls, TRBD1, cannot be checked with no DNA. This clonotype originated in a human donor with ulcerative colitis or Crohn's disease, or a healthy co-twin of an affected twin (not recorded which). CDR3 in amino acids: CASSFGAGTEAFF.